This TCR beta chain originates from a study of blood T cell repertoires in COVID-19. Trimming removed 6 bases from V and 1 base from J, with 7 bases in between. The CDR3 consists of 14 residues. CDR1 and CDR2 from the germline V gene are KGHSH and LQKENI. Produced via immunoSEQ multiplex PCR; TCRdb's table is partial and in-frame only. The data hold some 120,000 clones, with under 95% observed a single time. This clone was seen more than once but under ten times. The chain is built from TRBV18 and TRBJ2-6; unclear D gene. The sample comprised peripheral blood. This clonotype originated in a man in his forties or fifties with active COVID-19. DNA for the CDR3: TGTGCCAGCTCCCAGTCTTCTGGGGCCAACGTCCTGACTTTC. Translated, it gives CASSQSSGANVLTF.